Below, 9 T cell receptor beta chains from the same sample are listed, as sequenced in a study of T cells in Graves' hyperthyroidism and ophthalmopathy. The source material, RNA transcripts, was used to amplify TCR beta CDR3 regions. HTBI primers were the set used in a first-round RT-PCR of the TCR CDR3. TCRdb ran MiXCR on the multiplex PCR reads and lists one entry per CDR3 protein. The sample lists over 700,000 distinct CDR3 sequences; over 15% were seen once. Sequenced material: blood. These receptor sequences come from a woman aged 45 to 65 with Graves' hyperthyroidism that later progressed to Graves' ophthalmopathy.

This clonotype was recorded many times. The genes are TRBV7-2 and TRBJ1-2; no definite D call. The CDR3 totals 13 residues. Between the trimmed V and J ends, which lost 5 bases and 1 base, there was a span of 8 bases. CDR1 SGHTA and CDR2 FQGNSA come from the germline V gene. CDR3 protein: CASSRGDNYGYTF. The CDR3 DNA is TGTGCCAGCAGCCGAGGAGATAACTATGGCTACACCTTC.

This CDR3 reads CSVILAGTDTQYF. The CDR3 DNA reads as TGCAGCGTAATACTAGCGGGGACAGATACGCAGTATTTT. The rearrangement joins TRBV29-1 to TRBJ2-3; TRBD2 matches 10 bases. The CDR3 sequence is 13 residues long. The trim removed 6 bases at V and 3 bases at J, leaving 3 bases unmatched. Germline CDR1 and CDR2: SQVTM and ANQGSEA.

The V gene is TRBV20-1, the J gene TRBJ2-2, with D perhaps matching TRBD1 (6 bases). CDR1 and CDR2 from the germline V gene are DFQATT and SNEGSKA (reference sequence). This CDR3 is built from 17 residues. Trimming took off 0 bases at V and 0 bases at J, with 14 bases between the two ends. CDR3 sequence (DNA): TGCAGTGCTAGAGACTGGACAGCGACCCCGAACACCGGGGAGCTGTTTTTT. It specifies CSARDWTATPNTGELFF.

This sequence joins TRBV20-1 and TRBJ2-2; 9 nucleotides line up with TRBD2. The CDR3 sequence is 13 residues long. Per germline, CDR1 DFQATT and CDR2 SNEGSKA (reference sequence). Losses at the gene ends were 3 bases for V and 6 bases for J; bases not matched to a gene: 2. The CDR3 bases are TGCAGTGCTAGGGGCGGGGGGGCCGGGGAGCTGTTTTTT. Its protein product is CSARGGGAGELFF.

This clonotype came up many times. The chain combines TRBV6-1 with TRBJ2-1; the match to TRBD1 covers 7 bases. Germline CDR1 reads MNHNS; CDR2 reads SASEGT. The CDR3 runs to 14 residues. The J segment lost 4 bases and the V segment lost 6 bases, leaving 6 bases of the junction unmatched. This chain's CDR3 is CASSKGTEYNEQFF. The CDR3 DNA follows: TGTGCCAGCAGCAAAGGGACAGAATACAATGAGCAGTTCTTC.

V is TRBV20-1 and J is TRBJ1-1, with D possibly matching TRBD1 (5 bases). Trimming left V 4 bases short and J 2 bases short, with 11 bases between. CDR1 and CDR2 (germline): DFQATT, SNEGSKA (reference sequence). The CDR3 has 13 amino acids. CDR3 bases: TGCAGTGCTATAGGGACTATCAACACTGAAGCTTTCTTT. Encoded protein: CSAIGTINTEAFF.

This clonotype was seen only a few times. The rearrangement joins TRBV30 to TRBJ2-3; 9 positions agree with TRBD2. The CDR3 sequence is 15 residues long. Per germline, CDR1 GTSNPN and CDR2 SVGIG (reference sequence). Trimming at V came to 3 bases and at J to 5 bases, leaving 9 bases not matched to a gene. DNA of the CDR3: TGTGCCTGGAGCCCAGGGGGGCGGGGGGGAGATACGCAGTATTTT. Protein product: CAWSPGGRGGDTQYF.

Ten or more counts support this clonotype. The chain combines TRBV11-2 with TRBJ1-2; D might be TRBD1 (6 bases). V gave up 0 bases and J gave up 5 bases, with 13 bases separating them. Germline V CDR1 and CDR2: SGHAT, FQNNGV. This CDR3 contains 15 residues. The CDR3 nucleotides read TGTGCCAGCAGCTTAGATACCGGGGGGGCATATGGCTACACCTTC. Translation gives CASSLDTGGAYGYTF. Full variable domain (remainder filled in from reference TRBV11-2 and TRBJ1-2): EAGVAQSPRYKIIEKRQSVAFWCNPISGHATLYWYQQILGQGPKLLIQFQNNGVVDDSQLPKDRFSAERLKGVDSTLKIQPAKLEDSAVYLCASSLDTGGAYGYTFGSGTRLTVV.

The chain employs TRBV12-3 or TRBV12-4 and TRBJ2-7, with 9 bases matching TRBD2. Trimming at V came to 5 bases and at J to 3 bases, leaving 11 bases not matched to a gene. The CDR3 has 16 residues. The CDR3 DNA reads TGTGCCAGCAGTGAAAGGGCTAGCGGGGCACTCTACGAGCAGTACTTC. Amino acid sequence: CASSERASGALYEQYF.